The 8 T cell receptor beta chains in this list originate from one sample, sequenced in a study of T-cell memory formation after mild COVID-19 (dated by TCRdb to about 2021). The library was made by 5' RACE. The reads were generated on an Illumina NovaSeq 6000. The public reads were reprocessed in TCRdb via fastp at Q25 and MiXCR, keeping in-frame beta chains. Each CDR3 protein gets just one entry, which takes the most common genes and DNA from the rows behind it. This sample holds fewer than 650,000 distinct CDR3 sequences; approximately 15% were observed only once. Of the sample, approximately 8.1% is held by the ten largest clones. The sample was PBMCs or a T cell subset sorted from them (not recorded which). The receptor set was obtained from an adult woman who had mild COVID-19 (a few samples of this study predate the infection). The sample titles of this study are shuffled in the database, so cell type and time point are left out; the donor was told from shared clones.

The chain couples TRBV20-1 to TRBJ2-1, with D possibly being TRBD1 (5 bases). The germline gives CDR1 DFQATT, CDR2 SNEGSKA (reference sequence). The germline V and J ends were trimmed by 0 bases and 4 bases, with 7 bases remaining between them. The CDR3 consists of 13 residues. The CDR3 nucleotides read TGCAGTGCTAGAGAAGGGGAATACAATGAGCAGTTCTTC. Translating it yields CSAREGEYNEQFF.

At least ten counts were recorded for this clonotype. The rearrangement joins TRBV27 to TRBJ1-5; 8 bases map to TRBD1. This CDR3 has 15 residues. Germline trimming cut 4 bases from V and 8 bases from J; bases unmatched to any gene: 10. CDR1 and CDR2 from the germline V gene are MNHEY and SMNVEV (reference sequence). The CDR3 is CASSSAQPTGEPQHF. CDR3 DNA: TGTGCCAGCAGTTCGGCCCAACCGACAGGGGAGCCCCAGCATTTT.

The rearrangement joins TRBV6-2 or TRBV6-3 to TRBJ2-7, with D maybe TRBD1 (6 bases). Germline V CDR1 and CDR2: MNHEY, SVGEGT. The CDR3 totals 13 residues. With 7 bases removed from V and 5 bases from J, the gap between germline ends came to 15 bases. The CDR3 DNA is TGTGCCAGCACCCCAGCAGGGGACCACGAGCAGTACTTC. Translation: CASTPAGDHEQYF.

The chain combines TRBV14 with TRBJ2-7; the D gene is possibly TRBD1 (6 bases). V was shortened by 4 bases and J by 0 bases, with 16 bases between the two germline ends. CDR1 is SGHDN and CDR2 is FVKESK in the germline V gene. CDR3 length: 16 amino acids. The CDR3 DNA reads as TGTGCCAGCAGCCTCTCAGGGGCAGCTATCTCCTACGAGCAGTACGTC. Protein: CASSLSGAAISYEQYV.

The genes are TRBV15 and TRBJ1-1; no clear D. V was trimmed by 0 bases and J by 2 bases, leaving 7 bases between them. CDR1 is LNHNV and CDR2 is YYDKDF in the germline V gene (reference sequence). This CDR3 contains 14 residues. The CDR3 nucleotides are TGTGCCACCAGCAGAGATGGCGGTAACACTGAAGCTTTCTTT. Translation: CATSRDGGNTEAFF.

This clonotype was seen a handful of times. V and J are TRBV9 and TRBJ2-1; 10 nucleotides line up with TRBD2. The CDR3 covers 20 residues. With V trimmed by 4 bases and J by 8 bases, 24 bases remained unmatched. CDR1 and CDR2 (germline): SGDLS, YYNGEE. The CDR3 region is CASSPSTNGWTSGRVDEQFF. In DNA form, the CDR3 reads TGTGCCAGCAGCCCCTCCACGAATGGGTGGACTAGCGGCCGAGTCGATGAGCAGTTCTTC.

Only a few counts were recorded for this clonotype. J is TRBJ2-3 and V is TRBV20-1; 9 nucleotides match TRBD1. The CDR3 is 15 amino acids. V lost 2 bases and J lost 1; bases outside the gene matches: 4. CDR1 is DFQATT, CDR2 SNEGSKA, per germline (reference sequence). CDR3: CSARHRGQGTDTQYF. The CDR3 DNA reads as TGCAGTGCTAGACACAGGGGGCAAGGCACAGATACGCAGTATTTT.

This clonotype was seen a handful of times. This chain links TRBV3-1 with TRBJ1-1; TRBD1 might be the D (5 bases). Trimming removed 4 bases from V and 1 base from J, with 10 bases in between. CDR1 and CDR2 from the germline V gene are LGHDT and YNNKEL (reference sequence). This CDR3 is 14 amino acids long. The CDR3: CASSLRGWNTEAFF. The CDR3, as DNA: TGTGCCAGCAGCCTAAGGGGATGGAACACTGAAGCTTTCTTT.